Each of the 7 T cell receptor beta chains below was sequenced from the same sample in a study of pediatric ulcerative colitis. The repertoire was sequenced with immunoSEQ multiplex PCR; TCRdb's copy has only in-frame clones and lacks some. The sample lists 13,000 to 15,000 clones; 85% to 90% were seen once. What was sequenced was blood. All receptors derive from a boy aged 5-17 years with moderate ulcerative colitis.

V and J are TRBV4-1 and TRBJ2-2, with TRBD1 matching 7 bases. V shed 5 bases, J shed 3 bases, and the junction held 6 bases outside the gene matches. Germline V CDR1 and CDR2: MGHRA, YSYEKL. The CDR3 covers 15 residues. In nucleotides, the CDR3 is TGCGCCAGCAGCAAGACAGGGTCGGACACCGGGGAGCTGTTTTTT. Translation: CASSKTGSDTGELFF.

This clone has a handful of counts. The chain employs TRBV30 and TRBJ1-6; weak D call: TRBD1 (6 bases). V was cut by 0 bases and J by 7 bases, with 10 bases left in between. Looked up from germline, CDR1 is GTSNPN and CDR2 is SVGIG (reference sequence). The CDR3 loop spans 14 amino acids. DNA of the CDR3: TGTGCCTGGAGTGTACTCGGGGGCAATTCACCCCTCCACTTT. This gives the protein CAWSVLGGNSPLHF. The entire variable domain, with the rest obtained from reference TRBV30 and TRBJ1-6, is as follows: SQTIHQWPATLVQPVGSPLSLECTVEGTSNPNLYWYRQAAGRGLQLLFYSVGIGQISSEVPQNLSASRPQDRQFILSSKKLLLSDSGFYLCAWSVLGGNSPLHFGNGTRLTVT.

The chain recombines TRBV28 with TRBJ2-3; D is perhaps TRBD2 (6 bases). The CDR3 runs to 13 residues. Germline values: CDR1 MDHEN, CDR2 SYDVKM. The V end lost 11 bases, the J end lost 2 bases, and 14 bases lay between the germline ends. DNA of the CDR3: TGTGCCTCCGGCGGCGGGAACACAGATACGCAGTATTTT. Encoded protein: CASGGGNTDTQYF.

This chain joins TRBV7-8 and TRBJ2-4, with a weak D call TRBD2 (5 bases). The CDR3 length is 15 residues. Germline loops: CDR1 SGHVS, CDR2 FQNEAQ. V dropped 1 base and J dropped 9 bases, with 16 bases sitting between them. As DNA, the CDR3 is TGTGCCAGCAGCTTAGTGACCGGGATCGGTGTCATTCAGTACTTC. Translation gives CASSLVTGIGVIQYF.

There are a few counts of this clone. The chain has TRBV5-4 and TRBJ2-1, with D maybe TRBD1 (5 bases). The CDR3 is 13 amino acids. V was cut by 3 bases and J by 12 bases, with 16 bases left in between. Germline V lookup: CDR1 SGHNT, CDR2 YYREEE (reference sequence). The CDR3 bases are TGTGCCAGCAGCTGGTACTCTGGTCAGGGGCAGTTCTTC. Residues: CASSWYSGQGQFF.

CDR3 nucleotide sequence: TGCGCCAGCAGCCAAGGACAGTTCCTGGCAGATACGCAGTATTTT. It yields the protein CASSQGQFLADTQYF. The rearrangement uses TRBV4-1 and TRBJ2-3; D might be TRBD1 (5 bases). Germline lookup yields CDR1 MGHRA and CDR2 YSYEKL. There are 15 residues in the CDR3. Trimming removed 1 base from V and 4 bases from J, with 12 bases in between.

In its sample, this clone was seen once. The chain joins TRBV15 to TRBJ2-5; TRBD1 matches 9 bases. V lost 3 bases to trimming and J lost 2 bases; unmatched junction nucleotides: 1. Germline V gives CDR1 LNHNV, CDR2 YYDKDF (reference sequence). There are 14 residues in the CDR3. CDR3 region: CATSRDRGQETQYF. The DNA of the CDR3 is TGTGCCACCAGCAGGGACAGGGGACAAGAGACCCAGTACTTC.